This T cell receptor (beta chain) is from a study of T cell responses to AZD1222 COVID-19 vaccine. The protocol was immunoSEQ multiplex PCR, while the TCRdb copy is restricted to in-frame clones and leaves out a portion. The repertoire includes fewer than 120,000 clones, about 87% of them detected once, and 1.6% sits in the top ten. As concerns this clone: Its antigen is as yet unknown.

Looked up from germline, CDR1 is MNHEY and CDR2 is SMNVEV (reference sequence). The CDR3 has 14 residues. V shed 3 bases, J shed 8 bases, and the junction held 6 bases outside the gene matches. General study findings and limits: White British ancestry dominated among donors, who included more females, and clonal diversity was possibly underestimated.

The J gene is TRBJ1-2, the V gene TRBV27; TRBD1 aligns across 10 bases. The material sequenced was peripheral blood, taken on day 0 of AZD1222 vaccination. This TCR derives from an adult in good health. CDR3 DNA: TGTGCCAGCAGTTTGCGACAGGGGGCGGGGGGCTACACCTTC. Translating it yields CASSLRQGAGGYTF.